This T cell receptor (beta chain) was recovered during a study of blood T cell repertoires in COVID-19. Trimming cost V 5 bases and J 4 bases; bases outside gene matches: 11. Looked up from germline, CDR1 is MDHEN and CDR2 is SYDVKM. This CDR3 spans 16 amino acids. Data came from immunoSEQ multiplex PCR; TCRdb stores just in-frame clones and leaves some out. The sample shows about 380,000 clones, approximately 80% of them seen only once. The source is a human donor with acute or convalescent COVID-19. The donor label of this sample is uncertain. The genes are TRBV28 and TRBJ1-2, with TRBD1 matching 9 bases. Sequencing used peripheral blood. In DNA form, the CDR3 reads TGTGCCAGCAGTCCCTCCGGGACAGGGTTCGGCTATGGCTACACCTTC. Its protein is CASSPSGTGFGYGYTF.